The entry below gives a single TCR beta chain sequence along with its context. This clone's antigen is unknown. It has no much larger one-base neighbor in the sample; base qualities were not kept. In total, roughly 670 healthy bone marrow donors made up the cohort. At the time of sampling, every cohort member was nominally healthy, though immune exposures that went unrecorded were likely present. The donor was CMV seronegative and belonged to the group of 380 or so seronegative cohort members. A peripheral blood sample was provided by each donor, and peripheral blood mononuclear cells were used for TCR beta sequencing. Genomic DNA was extracted from the blood cell samples with the Qiagen DNeasy Blood Extraction Kit. To prepare the library, the immunoSEQ multiplex PCR assay was applied. A mixture of 60 forward primers for TCR Vbeta segments and 13 reverse primers for TCR Jbeta segments was used in the multiplex PCR. The CDR3 region of rearranged TCR beta genes was amplified from genomic DNA with a multiplex PCR assay. The Illumina HiSeq System was used to sequence the amplified TCR beta libraries as 87-base-pair reads. Per the original workflow: Across the 670 or so repertoires, a later analysis counted 80 million or so unique TCR beta chains, some 11 million of which were shared by at least two donors. Raw reads were error-corrected and collapsed into unique sequences with a nearest-neighbor algorithm that merged closely related sequences to remove PCR and sequencing errors. To assign V, D and J gene segments, CDR3 sequences were aligned to IMGT reference sequences. For a sequence to be retained, a match of at least six nucleotides was required to both a V gene segment and a J gene segment. Rearrangements were classified as productive when the CDR3 lacked stop codons and remained in frame with V and J, and all other rearrangements were classified as non-productive. Following IMGT convention, CDR3 was defined as the stretch from the second conserved V-encoded cysteine to the conserved J-encoded phenylalanine. The earlier analysis of a few hundred of the donors excluded sequences that lacked an unambiguous match to a single V gene segment. In an earlier analysis of 587 of the donors, V segments were called functional above 56.7% productive rearrangements and were called segregating when the between-donor standard deviation exceeded 5%. To diagnose cytomegalovirus status from the catalog of TCR beta chain sequences, a statistical classification framework was built. In a later analysis, TCR nucleotide sequences were compared against IMGT/GENE-DB human TR gene sequences so that V and J genes could be assigned. Using the TCRdist pipeline, a later analysis assigned CDR3 sequences along with most-parsimonious VDJ recombination scenarios. In a later analysis, each TCR beta chain was defined by its CDR3 amino acid sequence together with its V-gene family, and reads lacking a unique V-gene family were excluded. A later analysis removed nearly 600 highly shared, low-generation-probability nucleotide sequences to deal with suspected cross-contamination and a sequencing artifact. For each public chain, a later analysis derived a clonal expansion index from normalized ranks of inferred template counts within each repertoire. In a later analysis, generation probabilities were computed using a VDJ recombination model fitted to out-of-frame rearrangements, and the results were checked against IGoR. A later analysis scored TCR-TCR, TCR-HLA and TCR-CMV co-occurrence with hypergeometric tests, applying a repertoire-size bias correction to TCR pairs. In a later analysis, false discovery rates were estimated by permuting HLA or CMV assignments 20 times. A later analysis grouped co-occurring TCRs with DBSCAN, adding TCRdist sequence similarity when clustering within HLA-allele-positive subsets. For co-occurrence clustering, repertoires with fewer than 30,000 or more than 120,000 public chains were excluded, along with 4 to 6 repertoires with anomalous nucleotide sharing. This immuneACCESS table, as held by TCRdb, lists in-frame sequences with V and J called but not all clones. Of the missing ones, under half trace to an unresolved V gene in checked studies; the others have no known cause. D and trimming come from the DNA, and the V and J calls and clone size come from that table. The sample contains around 220,000 clones, around 79% of them found a single time. The biggest ten clones account for about 0.23% of the sample.

Inclusive of the bounding cysteine and phenylalanine, the CDR3 is 16 residues long. The CDR3 DNA has 48 bases and is translated from base 1. Trimming accounts for 2 bases at V and 0 bases at J, while the number of junction bases matched to no gene is 0. Sequences KGHSH (CDR1) and LQKENI (CDR2) are obtained from the germline V gene. The sample belongs to a study of cytomegalovirus exposure and HLA in healthy donors listed by TCRdb under 2017. About the study as a whole: An earlier analysis of about 560 of the donors reported roughly 300 Gb of sequence data and around 100 million unique TCR beta sequences obtained from around 170 million T cells. Approximately 330 gigabases of sequencing data and around 80 million unique TCR sequences made up an early release that covered approximately 700 HLA-typed donors. The genetic ancestry cluster associated with self-reported Caucasian donors included around four fifths of the roughly 410 genotyped donors. The aim of the study was to test whether cataloging public T cell receptors could identify signatures of past pathogen exposure. Using immunosequencing, the study profiled T cell repertoires from 666 subjects and related those repertoires to cytomegalovirus serostatus. In addition to the first cohort of roughly 670 subjects, a separate validation cohort of approximately 110 different subjects was used. To predict cytomegalovirus infection status, the study brought together high-throughput TCR immunosequencing, statistical association of individual TCRs with disease status, and machine learning. A later analysis re-examined previously published TCR beta repertoires from just over 650 donors and added high-resolution HLA genotyping to investigate patterns of TCR occurrence. In the later analysis, no new phenotypic data were used to find candidate immune exposures; instead, reliance was placed on TCR beta sequences and their occurrence across donors. In an earlier analysis of 500 to 650 of the donors, high-throughput TCR beta sequencing was used to judge whether each TCR beta V gene segment behaved as functional or pseudogenic. Donor age, sex, ethnicity and CMV serostatus were collected together with the repertoire data. A later genetic analysis used genome-wide SNP genotypes for about 60% of the 666 donors, treating that subset as a discovery cohort. All discovery cohort repertoires had been generated using a single sequencing platform. Class I and class II HLA loci were covered by the typing at four-digit resolution. The number of typed donors differed by locus: about 620-630 for A, B, C, DRB1 and DQB1; 500 to 550 for DQA1; approximately 600 for DPA1; and 400 to 480 for DPB1. Because of strong linkage in the cohort, roughly five DR-DQ haplotypes were treated as single units for association and clustering. Among about 400 genotyped donors of the cohort, an average of around 220,000 unique TCR beta nucleotide sequences was sequenced per donor, of which approximately 19% were non-productive. Overall study results and their limits: The study gave a list of about 170 TCR beta chains associated with cytomegalovirus. This cohort had only TCR beta chains sequenced, and the lack of alpha or paired-chain data limited which features could be detected. Because HLA typing was missing for some donors at each locus, association tests included only the typed subset. In a later analysis, 16,951 TCR beta sequences were associated with specific HLA alleles at a false discovery rate of 0.05. A few of the identified cytomegalovirus-associated TCR beta chains were confirmed in vitro to be specific for cytomegalovirus antigens. In a later analysis, most CMV-associated TCR beta chains were found to appear HLA-restricted, with HLA associations seemingly driven largely by CMV exposure. Sequencing depth was assumed to be roughly uniform across donors in the presence/absence analyses, though that assumption may not hold. Over 15 rarely observed V segments, including chromosome 9 orphons, were excluded from the earlier analysis of several hundred of the donors because counts were too low. Correlated functional status among segregating V segments might reflect linkage disequilibrium, but an unknown experimental factor could not be ruled out. Most TCR sequences were observed very rarely across donors, whereas some public TCRs were present in many individuals. Several of the top co-occurrence clusters appeared to be linked to parvovirus B19, influenza, CMV and Epstein-Barr virus, according to a later analysis. A later genetic analysis associated a missense DCLRE1C variant with V-gene and J-gene trimming of TCR beta chains, and an independent cohort replicated the association. The classifier was reported to diagnose cytomegalovirus status with high specificity and sensitivity in both the original and validation cohorts. In a later genetic analysis, fewer N-insertions in productive TCRs were reported among donors in an Asian-associated ancestry cluster than the roughly 640-donor mean. A further reported finding was that TCR beta sequences accurately predicted the HLA-A and HLA-B alleles for most subjects in the first cohort. For the cohort, immune exposure information was limited to CMV serostatus. Some IMGT-functional V segments, including TRBV6-2 and TRBV6-3, could not be distinguished by the 87-base-pair reads and were therefore excluded. In a later analysis, HLA-associated TCR beta chains were found to be more clonally expanded and to have lower generation probabilities than equally common non-associated chains. A cluster of highly shared sequence variants was judged likely to represent a technical artifact of the sequencing pipeline. In an earlier analysis of under 600 of the donors, most TCR beta V segments were observed in productive rearrangements about 87% or about 30% of the time, broadly matching IMGT annotations. In a later analysis, the rate of TCR association differed among HLA loci, with DRB1 alleles having the most associated TCRs and HLA-C alleles having the fewest. When HLA alleles, especially DR and DQ, strongly co-occurred, TCR associations were difficult to assign to individual alleles. The authors suggested that the approach could potentially be generalized to other disease states and immunological phenotypes.

The TCR was taken from a girl aged 2-10 years in good health and CMV-seronegative. The rearrangement combines TRBV18 with TRBJ2-6, and TRBD1 aligns with 8 junction nucleotides. The sequenced material came from PBMCs. The CDR3 in this case is CASSPGTGSGANVLTF. The DNA is TGTGCCAGCTCACCAGGGACAGGCTCTGGGGCCAACGTCCTGACTTTC.